The 3 T cell receptor beta chains below were found in one sample sequenced in a study of blood T cells in healthy people across ages. A sample-barcoded 5' primer and a J-beta primer mix were used in a second PCR of roughly 6 to 11 cycles. MiXCR, applied by TCRdb to the 5' RACE reads, yields one record per CDR3 protein. The table has around 850,000 distinct CDR3 sequences, under 40% seen once; the top ten hold around 13%. The sample was blood. The source is a man younger than 35 in good health.

The V call is TRBV27, the J call TRBJ2-2; D gene uncertain. The CDR3 spans 15 residues. Trimming took off 5 bases at V and 1 base at J, with 11 bases between the two ends. Germline assignment: CDR1 MNHEY and CDR2 SMNVEV (reference sequence). The CDR3: CASSTEALNTGELFF. The CDR3 coding sequence is TGTGCCAGCAGTACCGAGGCCTTGAACACCGGGGAGCTGTTTTTT.

This clonotype was detected a few times. V is TRBV7-9 and J is TRBJ2-3, with TRBD2 identical over 9 bases. This CDR3 spans 15 amino acids. V was pared by 6 bases and J by 6 bases, with 10 bases of the junction left unmatched. Per the germline V gene, CDR1 is SEHNR and CDR2 is FQNEAQ (reference sequence). Here the CDR3 DNA reads TGTGCCAGCAGGCCGAGCGGGGGGAAACCGGATACGCAGTATTTT. Translated: CASRPSGGKPDTQYF.

This clonotype occurred a few times. The chain joins TRBV2 to TRBJ2-3; unclear D gene. Germline lookup yields CDR1 SNHLY and CDR2 FYNNEI. The CDR3 has 14 residues. V dropped 4 bases and J dropped 0 bases, with 8 bases sitting between them. The CDR3, as DNA: TGTGCCAGCAGTGTTGCTAGGAGCACAGATACGCAGTATTTT. Translated, it gives CASSVARSTDTQYF.